This T cell receptor beta chain originates from a study of blood T cell repertoires in COVID-19. Study at large: The study drew acute and convalescent COVID-19 samples from the United States, Italy and Spain. PBMCs, B-cell-depleted T cells, or T cells provided the cDNA or gDNA that made up the material.

The CDR3 covers 14 residues. The V end was cut by 8 bases, the J end by 6 bases, with 17 bases between. Per germline, CDR1 ENHRY and CDR2 SYGVKD. The repertoire was sequenced with immunoSEQ multiplex PCR; TCRdb's copy has only in-frame clones and lacks some. This sample has about 110,000 clones, with 89% found just once. This receptor was obtained from a man in his forties with active or convalescent COVID-19. The genes are TRBV10-3 and TRBJ2-1; the D gene is possibly TRBD2 (6 bases). What was sequenced was peripheral blood. The CDR3 region has the DNA TGTGCCATCCAACGGGAGCAAGGAAGCAATGAGCAGTTCTTC. It specifies CAIQREQGSNEQFF.